These 15 T cell receptor beta chains came from one sample sequenced in a study of blood T cell repertoires in COVID-19. Using immunoSEQ multiplex PCR, the repertoire was profiled, and TCRdb retains in-frame clones only, with some absent. This sample has a few hundred thousand clones, with around 85% found just once. The material sequenced was PBMCs or T cells enriched from blood (not recorded which). The receptors shown here come from a woman aged 55-70 years who had recovered from COVID-19.

The rearrangement uses TRBV6-1 and TRBJ1-3; 7 nucleotides align to TRBD1. Germline CDR1 and CDR2: MNHNS and SASEGT. This CDR3 has 17 amino acids. J lost 7 bases, V lost 3 bases, and 15 bases had no gene match. CDR3 amino acids: CASSDFTGDLHANTIYF. For the CDR3, the DNA is TGTGCCAGCAGTGATTTTACAGGGGACCTGCACGCGAACACCATATATTTT.

The CDR3 spells CASSPRLAGGRYEQYF. CDR3 nucleotides: TGTGCCAGCAGTCCTCGCTTAGCGGGGGGGAGGTACGAGCAGTACTTC. This chain links TRBV11-2 with TRBJ2-7; 11 bases are shared with TRBD2. The V gene's germline CDR1 is SGHAT and CDR2 FQNNGV. The length of the CDR3 is 16 residues. V shed 6 bases and J 4 bases; nucleotides not matched to a gene: 11.

This chain connects TRBV20-1 to TRBJ1-3; 12 positions match TRBD1. With 3 bases clipped from V and 8 bases from J, the junction kept 23 bases outside the gene matches. CDR3 length equals 20 residues. Germline lookup yields CDR1 DFQATT and CDR2 SNEGSKA (reference sequence). Here the CDR3 reads CSASLVRDRGRGAVLDTIYF. The CDR3 nucleotides read TGCAGTGCTAGTCTTGTTAGGGACAGGGGGCGCGGGGCGGTTTTAGACACCATATATTTT.

The V and J genes are TRBV18 and TRBJ2-6, with D possibly being TRBD1 (5 bases). Germline-derived CDR1 and CDR2 are KGHSH and LQKENI. This CDR3 spans 18 amino acids. With 3 bases removed from V and 0 bases from J, the gap between germline ends came to 15 bases. The CDR3 here is CASSPRVMTVSGANVLTF. The CDR3 nucleotides read TGTGCCAGCTCACCGCGAGTTATGACAGTCTCTGGGGCCAACGTCCTGACTTTC.

The chain has TRBV10-2 and TRBJ1-1; 8 bases match TRBD1. There are 14 residues in the CDR3. Germline V CDR1 and CDR2: WSHSY, SAAADI. After removal of 2 bases from V and 8 bases from J, the junction contained 7 bases not matched to a gene. In DNA form, the CDR3 reads TGCGCCAGCAGTGAGGACAGGGGTTATAGCGAAGCTTTCTTT. Translating gives CASSEDRGYSEAFF.

The rearrangement links TRBV24-1 to TRBJ2-7; D gene ambiguous. V was trimmed by 9 bases and J by 4 bases, leaving 6 bases between them. CDR1 and CDR2 from the germline V gene are KGHDR and SFDVKD. The CDR3 is 10 amino acids. The CDR3 sequence: CATLGYEQYF. The CDR3 nucleotides are TGTGCCACCCTAGGATACGAGCAGTACTTC.

Turning to this clone: The same CDR3 is also encoded by other DNA sequences in this sample. The rearrangement links TRBV20-1 to TRBJ1-6, with D tentatively TRBD1 (5 bases). The CDR3 sequence is 15 residues long. Germline assignment: CDR1 DFQATT and CDR2 SNEGSKA (reference sequence). V lost 3 bases to trimming and J lost 0 bases, with 9 bases between them. The CDR3 protein is CSASQGSSYNSPLHF. The CDR3 DNA follows: TGCAGTGCTAGTCAGGGTAGCTCCTATAATTCACCCCTCCACTTT.

V usage is TRBV3-1 (or the pseudogene TRBV3-2) and J usage is TRBJ2-2; 9 bases line up with TRBD2. V was clipped by 6 bases and J by 8 bases; unmatched bases: 10. Germline V gives CDR1 LGHDT, CDR2 YNNKEL (reference sequence). This CDR3 contains 15 residues. This CDR3 is CASSRSGTSPGELFF. CDR3 sequence (DNA): TGTGCCAGCAGTCGTTCCGGGACTAGCCCGGGGGAGCTGTTTTTT.

Comments on this clone: The sample holds other DNA sequences that translate to the same CDR3. The chain has TRBV19 and TRBJ1-4, with 8 bases aligning to TRBD1. The CDR3 sequence is 13 residues long. CDR1 is LNHDA and CDR2 is SQIVND in the germline V gene (reference sequence). J lost 8 bases, V lost 2 bases, and 1 base had no gene match. The CDR3 region has the DNA TGTGCCAGTAGTATAAGACAGGGGGAAAAACTGTTTTTT. This encodes CASSIRQGEKLFF.

This chain links TRBV2 with TRBJ2-2; TRBD1 matches 7 bases. This CDR3 spans 13 amino acids. The J segment lost 4 bases and the V segment lost 6 bases, leaving 2 bases of the junction unmatched. Germline V gene lookup returns CDR1 SNHLY and CDR2 FYNNEI. The CDR3 DNA reads TGTGCCAGCAGCGGACAGGCCACCGGGGAGCTGTTTTTT. Its translation: CASSGQATGELFF.

This clone occurred a few times. This chain links TRBV6-5 with TRBJ1-6; a weak D match, TRBD1 (6 bases). The CDR3 totals 13 residues. V dropped 2 bases and J dropped 10 bases, with 9 bases sitting between them. Looked up from germline, CDR1 is MNHEY and CDR2 is SVGAGI. The CDR3 protein is CASSYRQASPLHF. The CDR3 DNA is TGTGCCAGCAGTTACCGACAGGCCTCACCCCTCCACTTT.

The chain recombines TRBV7-2 with TRBJ2-3; TRBD2 might be the D (5 bases). Germline V lookup: CDR1 SGHTA, CDR2 FQGNSA. V was cut by 5 bases and J by 0 bases, with 15 bases left in between. The CDR3 runs to 16 residues. The CDR3 sequence: CASSLGVKLSTDTQYF. For the CDR3, the DNA is TGTGCCAGCAGCCTCGGGGTAAAACTAAGCACAGATACGCAGTATTTT.

This clone was counted once. The rearrangement joins TRBV2 to TRBJ1-2, with TRBD1 identical over 7 bases. V shed 1 base and J 6 bases; nucleotides not matched to a gene: 5. Looked up from germline, CDR1 is SNHLY and CDR2 is FYNNEI. This CDR3 comprises 14 residues. The CDR3 DNA reads as TGTGCCAGCAGTGAAGGCACCGGGACAGATGGCTACACCTTC. Its translation is CASSEGTGTDGYTF.

The CDR3 is CASSKGGSLLAGGTYEQYF. The CDR3 DNA sequence: TGTGCCAGCAGCAAAGGGGGATCCCTCTTGGCGGGGGGGACCTACGAGCAGTACTTC. This chain connects TRBV21-1 to TRBJ2-7; the D call in the table, TRBD2, was not verified against the DNA. TRBV21-1 is a pseudogene locus. The CDR3 contains 19 residues.

V gene TRBV10-1 combines with J gene TRBJ2-2; 8 bases align to TRBD1. Germline CDR1 reads WNHNN; CDR2 reads SYGVQD (reference sequence). Germline trimming cut 4 bases from V and 6 bases from J; bases unmatched to any gene: 13. CDR3 size: 17 residues. The DNA for the CDR3 is TGCGCCAGCAGTGCGGTGCCGACAGGGGATGATGCCGGGGAGCTGTTTTTT. Its protein is CASSAVPTGDDAGELFF.